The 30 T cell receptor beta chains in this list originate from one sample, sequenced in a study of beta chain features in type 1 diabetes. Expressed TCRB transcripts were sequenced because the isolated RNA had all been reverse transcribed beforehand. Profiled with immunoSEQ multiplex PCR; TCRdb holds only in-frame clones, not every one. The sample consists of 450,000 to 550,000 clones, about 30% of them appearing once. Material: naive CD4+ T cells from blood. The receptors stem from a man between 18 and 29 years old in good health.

CDR3 DNA: TGTGCCAGCAGCCTCGACCTGAGCTCCTACAATGAGCAGTTCTTC. It codes for CASSLDLSSYNEQFF. The rearrangement links TRBV11-1 to TRBJ2-1; no clear D. V gave up 5 bases and J gave up 0 bases, with 11 bases separating them. Germline values: CDR1 SGHAT, CDR2 FQDESV (reference sequence). This CDR3 region has 15 residues. Full variable domain (outside the CDR3, taken from reference TRBV11-1 and TRBJ2-1): EAEVAQSPRYKITEKSQAVAFWCDPISGHATLYWYRQILGQGPELLVQFQDESVVDDSQLPKDRFSAERLKGVDSTLKIQPAELGDSAMYLCASSLDLSSYNEQFFGPGTRLTVL.

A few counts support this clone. The CDR3 protein is CASRAEPIQLFF. The DNA for the CDR3 is TGTGCCAGCCGGGCCGAGCCCATCCAGCTGTTTTTT. This chain joins TRBV21-1 and TRBJ2-2. TRBV21-1 is marked as a pseudogene. This CDR3 has 12 residues.

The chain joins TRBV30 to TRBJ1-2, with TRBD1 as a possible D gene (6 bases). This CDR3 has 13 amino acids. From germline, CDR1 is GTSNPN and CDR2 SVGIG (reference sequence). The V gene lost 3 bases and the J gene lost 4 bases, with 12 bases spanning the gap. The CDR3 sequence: CAWSRGAGYGYTF. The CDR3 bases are TGTGCCTGGAGCCGGGGGGCGGGCTATGGCTACACCTTC.

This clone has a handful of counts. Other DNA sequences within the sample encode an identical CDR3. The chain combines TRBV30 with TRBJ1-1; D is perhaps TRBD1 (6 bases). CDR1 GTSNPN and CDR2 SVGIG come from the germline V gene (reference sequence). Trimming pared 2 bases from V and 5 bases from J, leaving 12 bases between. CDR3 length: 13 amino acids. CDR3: CAWSPNRDTEAFF. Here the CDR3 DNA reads TGTGCCTGGAGTCCGAACAGGGATACTGAAGCTTTCTTT. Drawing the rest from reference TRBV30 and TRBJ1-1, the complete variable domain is SQTIHQWPATLVQPVGSPLSLECTVEGTSNPNLYWYRQAAGRGLQLLFYSVGIGQISSEVPQNLSASRPQDRQFILSSKKLLLSDSGFYLCAWSPNRDTEAFFGQGTRLTVV.

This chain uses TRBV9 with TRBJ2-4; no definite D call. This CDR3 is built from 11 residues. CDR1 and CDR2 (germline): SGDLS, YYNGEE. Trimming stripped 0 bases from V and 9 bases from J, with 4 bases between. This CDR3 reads CASSVVGIQYF. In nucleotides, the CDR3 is TGTGCCAGCAGCGTAGTGGGCATTCAGTACTTC.

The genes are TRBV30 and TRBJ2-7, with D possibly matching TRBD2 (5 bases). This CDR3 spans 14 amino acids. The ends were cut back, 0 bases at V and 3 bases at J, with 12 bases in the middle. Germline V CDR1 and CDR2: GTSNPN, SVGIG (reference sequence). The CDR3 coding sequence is TGTGCCTGGAGTGTAGGCCGGGGATACTACGAGCAGTACTTC. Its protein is CAWSVGRGYYEQYF.

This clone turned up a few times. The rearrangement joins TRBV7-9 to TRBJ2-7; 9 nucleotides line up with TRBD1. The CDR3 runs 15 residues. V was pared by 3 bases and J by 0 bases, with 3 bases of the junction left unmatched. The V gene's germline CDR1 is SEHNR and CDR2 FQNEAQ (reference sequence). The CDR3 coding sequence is TGTGCCAGCAGCTTGACAGGGGGAAGCTCCTACGAGCAGTACTTC. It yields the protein CASSLTGGSSYEQYF.

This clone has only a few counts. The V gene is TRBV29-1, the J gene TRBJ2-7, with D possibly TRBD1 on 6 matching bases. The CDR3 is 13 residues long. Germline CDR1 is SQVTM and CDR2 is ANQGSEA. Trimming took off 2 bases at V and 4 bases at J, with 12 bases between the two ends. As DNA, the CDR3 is TGCAGCGTTGAAACGCAGGGGAGATACGAGCAGTACTTC. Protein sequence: CSVETQGRYEQYF.

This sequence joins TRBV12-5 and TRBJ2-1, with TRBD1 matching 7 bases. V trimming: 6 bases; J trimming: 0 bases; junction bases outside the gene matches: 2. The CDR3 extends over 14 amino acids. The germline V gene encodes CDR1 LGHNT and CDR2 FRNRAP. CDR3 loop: CASGTGHSYNEQFF. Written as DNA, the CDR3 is TGTGCTAGTGGGACAGGGCACTCCTACAATGAGCAGTTCTTC.

The CDR3 DNA reads as TGTGCCAGCAGTTTGGGACATCTATCCTACGAGCAGTACTTC. Translation gives CASSLGHLSYEQYF. This chain uses TRBV27 with TRBJ2-7, with D possibly TRBD1 on 6 matching bases. Trimming removed 3 bases at V and 1 base at J, with 10 bases between. Germline assignment: CDR1 MNHEY and CDR2 SMNVEV (reference sequence). This CDR3 has 14 residues.

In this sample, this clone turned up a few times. CDR3 in DNA: TGTGCCAGCAGCCAAGATTCTAGCGGGAGCCTTGAGCAGTTCTTC. Translation gives CASSQDSSGSLEQFF. The J gene is TRBJ2-1, the V gene TRBV14, with 10 bases fitting TRBD2. The CDR3 runs 15 residues. Trimming at V came to 0 bases and at J to 9 bases, leaving 5 bases not matched to a gene. In germline, CDR1 is SGHDN, CDR2 FVKESK.

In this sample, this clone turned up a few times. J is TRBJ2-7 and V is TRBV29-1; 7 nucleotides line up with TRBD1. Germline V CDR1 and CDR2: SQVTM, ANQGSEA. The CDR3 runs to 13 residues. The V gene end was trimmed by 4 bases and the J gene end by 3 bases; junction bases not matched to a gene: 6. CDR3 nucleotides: TGCAGCGTTGGGGCAGGGGGAAACTACGAGCAGTACTTC. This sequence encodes CSVGAGGNYEQYF.

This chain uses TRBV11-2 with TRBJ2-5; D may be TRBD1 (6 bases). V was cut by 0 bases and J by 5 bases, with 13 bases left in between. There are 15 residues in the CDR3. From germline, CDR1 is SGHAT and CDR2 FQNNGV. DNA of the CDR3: TGTGCCAGCAGCTTAGATCGAGGTCAGGGGGAGACCCAGTACTTC. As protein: CASSLDRGQGETQYF.

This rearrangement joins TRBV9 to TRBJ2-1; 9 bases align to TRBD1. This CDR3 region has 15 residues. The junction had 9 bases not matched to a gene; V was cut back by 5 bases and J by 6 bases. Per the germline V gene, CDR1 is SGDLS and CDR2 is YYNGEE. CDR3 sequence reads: CASRKGQGLGNEQFF. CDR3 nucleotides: TGTGCCAGCAGAAAGGGACAGGGTTTAGGCAATGAGCAGTTCTTC. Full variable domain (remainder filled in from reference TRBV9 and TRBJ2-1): DSGVTQTPKHLITATGQRVTLRCSPRSGDLSVYWYQQSLDQGLQFLIQYYNGEERAKGNILERFSAQQFPDLHSELNLSSLELGDSALYFCASRKGQGLGNEQFFGPGTRLTVL.

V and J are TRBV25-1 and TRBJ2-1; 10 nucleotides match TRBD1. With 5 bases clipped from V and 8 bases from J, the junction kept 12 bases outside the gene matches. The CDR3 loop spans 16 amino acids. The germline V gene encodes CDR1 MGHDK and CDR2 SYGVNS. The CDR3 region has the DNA TGTGCCAGCAGTAACGGTCCCGGGACAGGGGACGATGAGCAGTTCTTC. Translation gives CASSNGPGTGDDEQFF.

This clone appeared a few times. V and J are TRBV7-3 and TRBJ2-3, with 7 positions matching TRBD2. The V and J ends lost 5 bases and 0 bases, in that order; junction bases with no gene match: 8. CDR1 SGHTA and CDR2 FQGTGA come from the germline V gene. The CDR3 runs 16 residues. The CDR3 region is CASSARSSGSTDTQYF. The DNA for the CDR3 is TGTGCCAGCAGCGCTCGCTCTAGCGGAAGCACAGATACGCAGTATTTT.

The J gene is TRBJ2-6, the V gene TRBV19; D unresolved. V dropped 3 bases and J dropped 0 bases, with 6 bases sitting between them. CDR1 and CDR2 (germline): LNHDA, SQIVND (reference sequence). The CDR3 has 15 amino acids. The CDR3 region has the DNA TGTGCCAGTAGTATCTCTTACTCTGGGGCCAACGTCCTGACTTTC. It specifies CASSISYSGANVLTF.

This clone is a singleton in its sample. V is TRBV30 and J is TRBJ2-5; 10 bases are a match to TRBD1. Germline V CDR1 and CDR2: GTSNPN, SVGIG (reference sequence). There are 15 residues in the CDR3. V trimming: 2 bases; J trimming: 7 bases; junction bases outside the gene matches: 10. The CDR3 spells CAWSRQGAIGVTQYF. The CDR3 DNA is TGTGCCTGGAGTCGACAGGGGGCGATCGGGGTGACCCAGTACTTC.

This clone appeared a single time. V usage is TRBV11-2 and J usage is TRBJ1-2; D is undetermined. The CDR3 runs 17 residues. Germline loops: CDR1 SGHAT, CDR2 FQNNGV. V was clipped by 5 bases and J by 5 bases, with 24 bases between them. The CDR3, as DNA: TGTGCCAGCAGCGCCCAGCAGCCCACCAGTACCAAATATGGCTACACCTTC. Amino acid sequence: CASSAQQPTSTKYGYTF. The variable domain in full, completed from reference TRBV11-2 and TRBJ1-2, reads EAGVAQSPRYKIIEKRQSVAFWCNPISGHATLYWYQQILGQGPKLLIQFQNNGVVDDSQLPKDRFSAERLKGVDSTLKIQPAKLEDSAVYLCASSAQQPTSTKYGYTFGSGTRLTVV.

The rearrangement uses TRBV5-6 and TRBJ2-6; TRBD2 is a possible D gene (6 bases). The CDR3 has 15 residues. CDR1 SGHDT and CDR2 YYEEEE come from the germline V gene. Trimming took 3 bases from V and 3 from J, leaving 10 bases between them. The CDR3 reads CASSSGTFGANVLTF. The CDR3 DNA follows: TGTGCCAGCAGCTCCGGGACTTTTGGGGCCAACGTCCTGACTTTC.

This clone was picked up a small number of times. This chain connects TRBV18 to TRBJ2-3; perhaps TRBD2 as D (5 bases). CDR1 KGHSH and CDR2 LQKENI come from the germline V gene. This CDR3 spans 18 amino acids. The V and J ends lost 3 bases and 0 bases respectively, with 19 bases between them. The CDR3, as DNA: TGTGCCAGCTCACCGATCCCGGTCGCAGCGGCCAGCACAGATACGCAGTATTTT. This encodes CASSPIPVAAASTDTQYF.

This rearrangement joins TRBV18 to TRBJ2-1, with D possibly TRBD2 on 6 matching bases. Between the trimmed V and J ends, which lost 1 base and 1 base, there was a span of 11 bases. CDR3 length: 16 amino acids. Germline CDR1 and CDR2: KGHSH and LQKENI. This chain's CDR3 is CASSPLGGMSYNEQFF. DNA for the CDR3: TGTGCCAGCTCACCACTCGGCGGGATGTCCTACAATGAGCAGTTCTTC.

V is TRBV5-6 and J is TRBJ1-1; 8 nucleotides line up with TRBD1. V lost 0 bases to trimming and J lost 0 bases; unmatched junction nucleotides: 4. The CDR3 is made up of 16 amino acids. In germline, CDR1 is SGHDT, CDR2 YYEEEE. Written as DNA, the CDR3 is TGTGCCAGCAGCTTGGGACAGGGGAACATGAACACTGAAGCTTTCTTT. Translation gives CASSLGQGNMNTEAFF.

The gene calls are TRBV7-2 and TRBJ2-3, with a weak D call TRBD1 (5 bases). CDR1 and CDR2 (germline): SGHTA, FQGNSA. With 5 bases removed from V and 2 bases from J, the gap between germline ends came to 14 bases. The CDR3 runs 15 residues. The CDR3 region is CASSTRQGSTDTQYF. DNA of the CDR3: TGTGCCAGCAGCACACGGCAGGGATCCACAGATACGCAGTATTTT. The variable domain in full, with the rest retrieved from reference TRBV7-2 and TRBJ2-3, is GAGVSQSPSNKVTEKGKDVELRCDPISGHTALYWYRQSLGQGLEFLIYFQGNSAPDKSGLPSDRFSAERTGGSVSTLTIQRTQQEDSAVYLCASSTRQGSTDTQYFGPGTRLTVL.

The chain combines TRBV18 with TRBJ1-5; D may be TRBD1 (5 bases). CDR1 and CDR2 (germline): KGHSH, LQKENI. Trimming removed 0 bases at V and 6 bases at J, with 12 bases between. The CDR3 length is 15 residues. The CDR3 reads CASSPPGGGVQPQHF. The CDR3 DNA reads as TGTGCCAGCTCACCACCGGGTGGAGGGGTTCAGCCCCAGCATTTT.

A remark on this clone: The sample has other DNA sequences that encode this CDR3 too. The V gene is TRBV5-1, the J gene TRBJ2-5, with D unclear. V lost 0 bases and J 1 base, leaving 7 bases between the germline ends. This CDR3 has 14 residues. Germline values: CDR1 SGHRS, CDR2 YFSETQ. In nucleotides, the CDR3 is TGCGCCAGCAGCTTGGGAACAGTCCAAGAGACCCAGTACTTC. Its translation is CASSLGTVQETQYF.

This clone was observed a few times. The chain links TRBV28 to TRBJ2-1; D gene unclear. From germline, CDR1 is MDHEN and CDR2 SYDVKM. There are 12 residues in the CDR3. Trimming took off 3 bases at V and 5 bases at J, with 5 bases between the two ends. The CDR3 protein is CASSLVDNEQFF. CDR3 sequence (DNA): TGTGCCAGCAGTTTGGTAGACAATGAGCAGTTCTTC.

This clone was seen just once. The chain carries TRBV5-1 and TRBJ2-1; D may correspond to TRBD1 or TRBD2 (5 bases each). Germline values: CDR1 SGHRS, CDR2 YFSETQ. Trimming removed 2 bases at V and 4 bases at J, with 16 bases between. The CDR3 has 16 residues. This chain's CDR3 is CASSFIGVRRYNEQFF. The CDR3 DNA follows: TGCGCCAGCAGCTTCATAGGGGTCCGGAGGTACAATGAGCAGTTCTTC.

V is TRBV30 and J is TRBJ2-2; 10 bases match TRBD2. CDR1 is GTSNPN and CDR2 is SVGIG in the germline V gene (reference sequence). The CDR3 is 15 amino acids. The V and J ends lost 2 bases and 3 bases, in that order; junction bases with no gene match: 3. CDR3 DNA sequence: TGTGCCTGGAGTCTAGCGGGAGTAGACACCGGGGAGCTGTTTTTT. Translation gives CAWSLAGVDTGELFF.

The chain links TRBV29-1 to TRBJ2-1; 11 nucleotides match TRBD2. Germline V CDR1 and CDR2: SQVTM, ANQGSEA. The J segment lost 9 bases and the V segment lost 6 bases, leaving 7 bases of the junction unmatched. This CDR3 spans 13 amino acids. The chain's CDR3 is CSVGELAGVEQFF. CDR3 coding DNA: TGCAGCGTCGGGGAACTAGCGGGAGTTGAGCAGTTCTTC.